Below are 17 T cell receptor beta chains sequenced from a single sample in a study of cytomegalovirus exposure and HLA in healthy donors. Generated by immunoSEQ multiplex PCR, the TCRdb table keeps only in-frame clones and is missing some. The table records 250,000 to 350,000 clones, 86% of them present only once. The sample comprised PBMCs. The receptor source for this set is a woman in her late teens or twenties in good health and CMV-seronegative.

The gene calls are TRBV19 and TRBJ2-5; 7 bases line up with TRBD1. J lost 2 bases, V lost 5 bases, and 5 bases had no gene match. The CDR3 spans 14 residues. Germline CDR1 and CDR2: LNHDA and SQIVND (reference sequence). CDR3 amino acids: CASSSETGQETQYF. DNA of the CDR3: TGTGCCAGTAGTTCCGAGACAGGGCAAGAGACCCAGTACTTC.

The rearrangement links TRBV2 to TRBJ1-1, with D unclear. The CDR3 sequence is 14 residues long. Germline V gives CDR1 SNHLY, CDR2 FYNNEI. The V and J ends lost 4 bases and 1 base respectively, with 10 bases between them. CDR3 sequence: CASSGAVGNTEAFF. The CDR3 DNA sequence: TGTGCCAGCAGTGGGGCAGTTGGGAACACTGAAGCTTTCTTT.

The chain joins TRBV6-6 to TRBJ2-7, with 8 bases aligning to TRBD2. CDR3 size: 14 residues. V shed 10 bases, J shed 1 base, and the junction held 9 bases outside the gene matches. CDR1 MNHNY and CDR2 SVGAGI come from the germline V gene (reference sequence). The CDR3 is CATEPGTRSYEQYF. The CDR3 nucleotides are TGTGCCACCGAACCCGGGACTAGATCCTACGAGCAGTACTTC.

This clone was counted a few times. The chain has TRBV29-1 and TRBJ2-1, with 15 positions matching TRBD2. CDR1 is SQVTM, CDR2 ANQGSEA, per germline. This CDR3 comprises 17 residues. The junction had 8 bases not matched to a gene; V was cut back by 0 bases and J by 8 bases. In nucleotides, the CDR3 is TGCAGCGTTGAAGATTGGACTAGCGGGAGGGCCGCGGATGAGCAGTTCTTC. This sequence encodes CSVEDWTSGRAADEQFF.

The gene calls are TRBV7-2 and TRBJ2-3; TRBD2 matches at 8 bases. Germline loops: CDR1 SGHTA, CDR2 FQGNSA. The CDR3 length is 14 residues. Unmatched junction bases numbered 6, after V lost 5 bases and J lost 5 bases. DNA of the CDR3: TGTGCCAGCAGCCAACAAACTAGCGGAGATACGCAGTATTTT. Translated: CASSQQTSGDTQYF.

The chain carries TRBV9 and TRBJ2-1, with D possibly matching TRBD2 (6 bases). The germline V gene has CDR1 SGDLS and CDR2 YYNGEE. The germline V and J ends were trimmed by 4 bases and 10 bases, with 18 bases remaining between them. The CDR3 sequence is 14 residues long. In DNA, the CDR3 is TGTGCCAGCAGCCCAGCGTATCTACGGGAGGAGCAGTTCTTC. Translation: CASSPAYLREEQFF.

The J gene is TRBJ1-3, the V gene TRBV4-3; D remains unclear. V lost 0 bases and J lost 3, with 9 bases in between. This CDR3 is 15 amino acids long. CDR1 is LGHNA and CDR2 is YSLEER in the germline V gene. Written as DNA, the CDR3 is TGCGCCAGCAGCCAAGAGACCGGAGGTGGAAACACCATATATTTT. It translates to CASSQETGGGNTIYF.

The V gene is TRBV5-1, the J gene TRBJ2-7; 11 nucleotides align to TRBD1. CDR1 SGHRS and CDR2 YFSETQ come from the germline V gene. The CDR3 sequence is 17 residues long. J was trimmed by 3 bases and V by 4 bases; bases with no gene match: 12. The CDR3 spells CASSLGRRGTGGYEQYF. The CDR3, as DNA: TGCGCCAGCAGCCTGGGGAGGAGGGGGACAGGGGGCTACGAGCAGTACTTC.

The V call is TRBV27, the J call TRBJ2-1; TRBD2 agrees at 11 bases. The V segment lost 6 bases and the J segment 11 bases; nucleotides outside the gene matches: 15. CDR1 MNHEY and CDR2 SMNVEV come from the germline V gene (reference sequence). The CDR3 contains 16 residues. The CDR3 region is CASSLITSGSNGKQFF. CDR3 coding DNA: TGTGCCAGCAGCCTAATTACTAGCGGGAGTAATGGGAAGCAGTTCTTC.

The CDR3 is CASQSQGGAGELFF. CDR3 coding DNA: TGCGCCTCACAGAGCCAGGGCGGAGCCGGGGAGCTGTTTTTT. V and J are TRBV5-1 and TRBJ2-2; possibly TRBD1 for D (5 bases). The V gene lost 10 bases and the J gene lost 6 bases, with 19 bases spanning the gap. The CDR3 is 14 residues long. Germline V CDR1 and CDR2: SGHRS, YFSETQ.

This sequence joins TRBV7-2 and TRBJ2-1, with a weak D call TRBD2 (6 bases). Germline CDR1 and CDR2: SGHTA and FQGNSA. The CDR3 contains 15 residues. The germline V and J ends were trimmed by 5 bases and 5 bases, with 16 bases remaining between them. CDR3 sequence reads: CASSLDPGLHNEQFF. CDR3 bases: TGTGCCAGCAGCCTAGACCCGGGACTTCACAATGAGCAGTTCTTC.

The V gene is TRBV2, the J gene TRBJ1-5; 7 bases map to TRBD1. Trimming took 8 bases from V and 6 from J; bases not matched to a gene: 10. The germline CDR1 and CDR2 sequences are SNHLY and FYNNEI. The CDR3 is 14 residues long. The CDR3 DNA sequence: TGTGCCAGCGCAACGACAGGGTTGGGTCAGCCCCAGCATTTT. This gives the protein CASATTGLGQPQHF.

V is TRBV2 and J is TRBJ2-7; 12 bases fit TRBD1. Germline loops: CDR1 SNHLY, CDR2 FYNNEI. J gave up 4 bases and V 4 bases, and 8 bases lay outside the gene matches. This CDR3 region has 16 residues. The CDR3 nucleotides read TGTGCCAGCAGTGGGACGAGGGACAGGGGGCTATACGAGCAGTACTTC. This encodes CASSGTRDRGLYEQYF. Looking up the rest from reference TRBV2 and TRBJ2-7 gives the full variable domain: EPEVTQTPSHQVTQMGQEVILRCVPISNHLYFYWYRQILGQKVEFLVSFYNNEISEKSEIFDDQFSVERPDGSNFTLKIRSTKLEDSAMYFCASSGTRDRGLYEQYFGPGTRLTVT.

In its sample, this clone was seen once. The genes are TRBV5-1 and TRBJ1-3, with TRBD1 identical over 8 bases. The germline V gene encodes CDR1 SGHRS and CDR2 YFSETQ. There are 16 residues in the CDR3. Losses at the gene ends were 0 bases for V and 4 bases for J; bases not matched to a gene: 6. The CDR3 DNA reads as TGCGCCAGCAGCTTGGGAGGACAGGGAGCCGGAAACACCATATATTTT. Protein: CASSLGGQGAGNTIYF.

The V gene is TRBV6-5, the J gene TRBJ2-7, with 9 bases fitting TRBD2. J lost 4 bases, V lost 2 bases, and 9 bases had no gene match. Germline CDR1 and CDR2: MNHEY and SVGAGI. The CDR3 runs to 16 residues. The CDR3 nucleotides are TGTGCCAGCAGTTACGCGGGGGGGCTAGCGGGATACGAGCAGTACTTC. Its translation: CASSYAGGLAGYEQYF.

The sample holds one count of this clone. The rearrangement joins TRBV7-2 to TRBJ2-1; TRBD2 aligns across 8 bases. The trim removed 5 bases at V and 2 bases at J, leaving 5 bases unmatched. The CDR3 runs to 15 residues. CDR1 and CDR2 (germline): SGHTA, FQGNSA. The CDR3 loop reads CASSLSGTPYNEQFF. As DNA, the CDR3 is TGTGCCAGCAGCCTTAGCGGGACCCCCTACAATGAGCAGTTCTTC.

V usage is TRBV9 and J usage is TRBJ2-2; 9 bases fit TRBD2. V shed 1 base and J 3 bases; nucleotides not matched to a gene: 1. The CDR3 loop spans 15 amino acids. Looked up from germline, CDR1 is SGDLS and CDR2 is YYNGEE. The CDR3 loop reads CASSVLAGDTGELFF. The DNA for the CDR3 is TGTGCCAGCAGCGTATTAGCGGGAGACACCGGGGAGCTGTTTTTT.